This T cell receptor (beta chain) came from a study of T-cell reconstitution after alpha-beta-depleted transplantation in children. TCRbeta library construction was performed incorporating unique molecular identifiers. TCRdb used MiXCR to reprocess the PCR reads, holding one entry per CDR3 protein. The table has about 610,000 distinct CDR3 sequences, 10% to 13% seen once. As for this clonotype: Germline and junction disagree at one end, which may indicate a read error.

The CDR3 totals 14 residues. The source was PBMCs from the stem cell graft donor, collected from the stem cell graft. The chain recombines TRBV7-1 with TRBJ2-3, with no clear D. TRBV7-1 is labeled an ORF, and its function is uncertain. This receptor was taken from a human donor who donated a stem cell graft to a child with acute myeloid leukemia. CDR3 in amino acids: CVSSSARKGDTQYF. CDR3 bases: TGTGTCAGCAGCTCAGCACGGAAAGGAGATACGCAGTATTTT.